This T cell receptor (beta chain) originates from a study of monozygotic twins with inflammatory bowel disease. CDR1 is SGHDT, CDR2 YYEEEE, per germline. The CDR3 length is 15 residues. Input per TCR library consisted of roughly 3,500 ng of total RNA. For every sample, eight separate reactions were used to make cDNA. UMIs with a 6-nucleotide sample barcode were added by template switching. TCRdb reanalyzed the 5' RACE reads and collapses them to one entry per CDR3 protein, without DNA. This sample's clone table lists 350,000 to 500,000 distinct CDR3 sequences. This chain connects TRBV5-6 to TRBJ2-7; TCRdb indicates TRBD1, and absent DNA this call remains unverified. The sequenced sample was blood. The origin of this receptor is a human donor with ulcerative colitis or Crohn's disease, or a healthy co-twin of an affected twin (not recorded which). The CDR3: CASSPAGQGPYEQYF.